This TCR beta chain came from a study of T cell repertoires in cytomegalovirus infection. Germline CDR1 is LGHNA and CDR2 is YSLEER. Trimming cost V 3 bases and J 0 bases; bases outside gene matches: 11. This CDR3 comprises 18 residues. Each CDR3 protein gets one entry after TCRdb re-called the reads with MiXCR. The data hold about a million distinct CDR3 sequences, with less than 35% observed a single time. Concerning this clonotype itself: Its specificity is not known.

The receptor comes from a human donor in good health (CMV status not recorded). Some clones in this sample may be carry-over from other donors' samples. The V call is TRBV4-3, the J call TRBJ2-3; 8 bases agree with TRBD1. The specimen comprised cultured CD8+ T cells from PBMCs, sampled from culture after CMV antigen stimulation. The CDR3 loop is CASSQDPNRGFSTDTQYF. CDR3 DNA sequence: TGCGCCAGCAGCCAGGACCCCAACAGGGGGTTTAGCACAGATACGCAGTATTTT.